This T cell receptor beta chain was found in a study of cytomegalovirus exposure and HLA in healthy donors. Whole-study results and caveats: Some V segments, including TRBV6-2 and TRBV6-3, were excluded as indistinguishable. Later analysis revealed greater clonal expansion in HLA-associated TCR beta chains than in equally common others. In an earlier analysis, most TCR beta V segments were productive about 87% or about 30% of the time.

Remarks on this clone: What it binds is not known.

Primers included in the PCR were 60 Vbeta and 13 Jbeta primers. Sequenced by immunoSEQ multiplex PCR; TCRdb stores in-frame clones only, minus some. In the table there are about 170,000 clones, more than 65% of which are singletons. Germline-derived CDR1 and CDR2 are SEHNR and FQNEAQ (reference sequence). With 2 bases removed from V and 4 bases from J, the gap between germline ends came to 14 bases. This CDR3 has 15 residues. The sequencing input was PBMCs. This sequence was found in a male donor in good health and CMV-seronegative. The chain links TRBV7-9 to TRBJ2-5; tentative D call: TRBD1 (7 bases). The CDR3 spells CASSLIPRDRETQYF. The CDR3 DNA follows: TGTGCCAGCAGCTTAATCCCGCGGGACAGAGAGACCCAGTACTTC.